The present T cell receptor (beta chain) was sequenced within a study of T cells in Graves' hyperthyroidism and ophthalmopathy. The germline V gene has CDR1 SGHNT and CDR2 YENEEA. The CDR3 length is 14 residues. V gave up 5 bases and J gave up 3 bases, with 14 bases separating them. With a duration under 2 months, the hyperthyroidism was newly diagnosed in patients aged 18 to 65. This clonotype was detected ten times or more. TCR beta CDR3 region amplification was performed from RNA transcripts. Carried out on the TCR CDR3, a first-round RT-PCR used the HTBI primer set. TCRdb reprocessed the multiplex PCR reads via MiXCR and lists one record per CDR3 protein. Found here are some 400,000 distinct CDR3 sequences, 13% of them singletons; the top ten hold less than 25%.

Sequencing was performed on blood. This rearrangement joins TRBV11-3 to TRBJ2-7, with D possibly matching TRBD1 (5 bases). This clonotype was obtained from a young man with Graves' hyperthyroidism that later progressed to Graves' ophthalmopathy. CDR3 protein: CASSAQGSRYEQYF. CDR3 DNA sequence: TGTGCCAGCAGCGCTCAGGGTAGTCGCTACGAGCAGTACTTC.